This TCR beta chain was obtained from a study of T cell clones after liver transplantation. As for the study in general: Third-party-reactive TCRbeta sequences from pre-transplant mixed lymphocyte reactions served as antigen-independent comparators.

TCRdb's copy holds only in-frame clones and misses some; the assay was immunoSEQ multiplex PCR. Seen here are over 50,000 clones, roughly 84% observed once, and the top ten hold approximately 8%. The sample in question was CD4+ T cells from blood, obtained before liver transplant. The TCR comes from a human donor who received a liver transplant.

Here the CDR3 reads CASSRRRTSGDNEQFF. Here the CDR3 DNA reads TGCGCCAGCAGCCGTCGTAGGACTAGCGGGGACAATGAGCAGTTCTTC. The chain couples TRBV4-1 to TRBJ2-1; TRBD2 aligns across 12 bases. V trimming: 4 bases; J trimming: 5 bases; junction bases outside the gene matches: 6. The CDR3 sequence is 16 residues long. Germline values: CDR1 MGHRA, CDR2 YSYEKL.